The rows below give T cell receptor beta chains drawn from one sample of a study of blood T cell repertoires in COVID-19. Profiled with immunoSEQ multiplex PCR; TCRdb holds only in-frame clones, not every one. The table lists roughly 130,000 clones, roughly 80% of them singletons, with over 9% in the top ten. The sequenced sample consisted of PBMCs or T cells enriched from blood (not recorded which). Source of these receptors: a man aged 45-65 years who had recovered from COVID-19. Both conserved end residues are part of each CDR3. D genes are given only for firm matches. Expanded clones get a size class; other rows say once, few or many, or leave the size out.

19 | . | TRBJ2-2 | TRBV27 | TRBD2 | TGTGCCAGCAGTTTTTTAGGACTAGCGGGGGGGTTGGGCACCGGGGAGCTGTTTTTT | CASSFLGLAGGLGTGELFF
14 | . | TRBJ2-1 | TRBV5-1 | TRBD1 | TGCGCCAGCAGCCTCGGACAGGGTAGGGATGAGCAGTTCTTC | CASSLGQGRDEQFF
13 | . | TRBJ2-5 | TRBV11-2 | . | TGTGCCAGCGGGGGCGGACTAGTGGAGACCCAGTACTTC | CASGGGLVETQYF
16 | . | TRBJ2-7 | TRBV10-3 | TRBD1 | TGTGCCATCAGTGATCGGGGACAGGGGGCAAACTACGAGCAGTACTTC | CAISDRGQGANYEQYF
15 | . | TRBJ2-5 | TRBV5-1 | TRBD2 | TGCGCCAGCAGCTACGGACTAGCGGGGGTAGAGACCCAGTACTTC | CASSYGLAGVETQYF
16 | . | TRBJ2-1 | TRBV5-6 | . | TGTGCCAGCAGCTTGAAGGCCAGGGAACCCTACAATGAGCAGTTCTTC | CASSLKAREPYNEQFF
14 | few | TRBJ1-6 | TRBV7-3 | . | TGTGCCAGCAGCTTACAGAAAAATAATTCACCCCTCCACTTT | CASSLQKNNSPLHF
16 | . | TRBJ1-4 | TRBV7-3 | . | TGTGCCAGCAGCCCCAGCGACAGGATGGAGGATGAAAAACTGTTTTTT | CASSPSDRMEDEKLFF
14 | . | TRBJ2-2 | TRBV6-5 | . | TGTGCCAGCAGTCGGACAGAAAACACCGGGGAGCTGTTTTTT | CASSRTENTGELFF
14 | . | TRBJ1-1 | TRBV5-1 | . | TGCGCCAGCAGCTTGGGGTCAGGAAACACTGAAGCTTTCTTT | CASSLGSGNTEAFF
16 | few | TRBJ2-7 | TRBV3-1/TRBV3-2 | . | TGTGCCAGCAGCCAAGGGAGGGCAGGGTGGAACTACGAGCAGTACTTC | CASSQGRAGWNYEQYF
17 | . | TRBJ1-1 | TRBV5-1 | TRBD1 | TGCGCCAGCAGCTTGGGGGACAGGGGCCTTATGAACACTGAAGCTTTCTTT | CASSLGDRGLMNTEAFF
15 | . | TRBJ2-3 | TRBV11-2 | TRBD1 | TGTGCCAGCAGCTATCGGACAGGGGGCCACGATACGCAGTATTTT | CASSYRTGGHDTQYF
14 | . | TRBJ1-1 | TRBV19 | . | TGTGCCAGTAACCCCCGCAGGGGTAACACTGAAGCTTTCTTT | CASNPRRGNTEAFF
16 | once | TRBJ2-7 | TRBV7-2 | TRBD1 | TGTGCCAGCAGCGACCAGGGGGACAGGGGGCTCTACGAGCAGTACTTC | CASSDQGDRGLYEQYF
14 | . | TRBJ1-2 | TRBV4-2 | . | TGTGCCAGCAGCCAAACAACAGGGACATATGGCTACACCTTC | CASSQTTGTYGYTF
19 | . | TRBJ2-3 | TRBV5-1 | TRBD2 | TGCGCCAGCAGACGAGGGCTAGCGGGGCCAGGGGCTAGCACAGATACGCAGTATTTT | CASRRGLAGPGASTDTQYF
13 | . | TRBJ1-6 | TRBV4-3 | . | TGCGCCAGCAGCCCTGAGACCCCGGGGCCCCTCCACTTT | CASSPETPGPLHF
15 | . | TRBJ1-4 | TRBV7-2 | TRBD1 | TGTGCCAGCAGCACCCGACAGGGCGGGGCGGAAAAACTGTTTTTT | CASSTRQGGAEKLFF
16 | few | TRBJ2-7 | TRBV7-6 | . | TGTGCCAGCAGCTTAGCGATGGCAGGGTCATCCTACGAGCAGTACTTC | CASSLAMAGSSYEQYF
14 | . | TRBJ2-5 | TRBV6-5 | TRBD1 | TGTGCCAGCAGTCTACAGACAGGGTTGGAGACCCAGTACTTC | CASSLQTGLETQYF
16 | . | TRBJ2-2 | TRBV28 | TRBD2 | TGTGCCAGCAGTTTGGCTAGCGGGCAAGGCACCGGGGAGCTGTTTTTT | CASSLASGQGTGELFF
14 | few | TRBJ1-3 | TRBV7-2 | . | TGTGCCAGCAGCCCCCAGGGAACTGGAAACACCATATATTTT | CASSPQGTGNTIYF